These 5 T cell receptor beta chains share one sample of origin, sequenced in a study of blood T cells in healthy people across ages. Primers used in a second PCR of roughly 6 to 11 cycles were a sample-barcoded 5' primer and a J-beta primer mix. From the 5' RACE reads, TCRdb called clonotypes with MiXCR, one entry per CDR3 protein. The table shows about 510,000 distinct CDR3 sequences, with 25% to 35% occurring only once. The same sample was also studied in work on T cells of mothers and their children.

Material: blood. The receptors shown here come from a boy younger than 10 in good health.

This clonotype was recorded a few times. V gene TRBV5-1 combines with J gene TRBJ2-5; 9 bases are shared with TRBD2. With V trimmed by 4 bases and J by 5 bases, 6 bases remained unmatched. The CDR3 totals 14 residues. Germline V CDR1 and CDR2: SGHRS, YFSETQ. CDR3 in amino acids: CASSVSGSGETQYF. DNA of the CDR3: TGCGCCAGCAGCGTTAGCGGGAGTGGGGAGACCCAGTACTTC.

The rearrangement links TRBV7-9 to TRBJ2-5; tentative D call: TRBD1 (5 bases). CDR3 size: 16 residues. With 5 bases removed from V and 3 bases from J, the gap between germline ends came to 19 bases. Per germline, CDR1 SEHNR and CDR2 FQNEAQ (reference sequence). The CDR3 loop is CASSQGRTKIKETQYF. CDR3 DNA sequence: TGTGCCAGCAGCCAAGGACGGACAAAAATAAAAGAGACCCAGTACTTC.

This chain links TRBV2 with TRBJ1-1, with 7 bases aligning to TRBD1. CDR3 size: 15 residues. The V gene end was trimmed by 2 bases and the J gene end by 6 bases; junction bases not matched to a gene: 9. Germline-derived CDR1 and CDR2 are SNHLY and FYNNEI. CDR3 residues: CASSERAGGASEAFF. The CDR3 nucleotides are TGTGCCAGCAGTGAACGGGCAGGGGGGGCCTCTGAAGCTTTCTTT.

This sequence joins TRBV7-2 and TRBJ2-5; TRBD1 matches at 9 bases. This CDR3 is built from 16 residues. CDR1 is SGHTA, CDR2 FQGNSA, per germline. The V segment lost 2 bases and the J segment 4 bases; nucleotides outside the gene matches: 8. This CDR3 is CASSLSYRGRGETQYF. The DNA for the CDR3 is TGTGCCAGCAGCTTAAGCTACAGGGGGCGCGGAGAGACCCAGTACTTC.

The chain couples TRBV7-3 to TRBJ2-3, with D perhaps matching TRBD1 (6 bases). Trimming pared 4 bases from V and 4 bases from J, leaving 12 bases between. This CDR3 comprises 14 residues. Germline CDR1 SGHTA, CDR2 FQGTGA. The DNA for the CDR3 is TGTGCCAGCAGCTCTTCTTCAGGGGCAGATACGCAGTATTTT. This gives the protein CASSSSSGADTQYF. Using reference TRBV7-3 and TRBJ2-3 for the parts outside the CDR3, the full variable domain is GAGVSQTPSNKVTEKGKYVELRCDPISGHTALYWYRQSLGQGPEFLIYFQGTGAADDSGLPNDRFFAVRPEGSVSTLKIQRTERGDSAVYLCASSSSSGADTQYFGPGTRLTVL.